One sample yielded the 5 T cell receptor beta chains listed below, sequenced in a study of blood T cells in healthy people across ages. Primers used in a second PCR of roughly 6 to 12 cycles were a sample-barcoded 5' primer and a J-beta primer mix. TCRdb re-analysed the 5' RACE reads in MiXCR, keeping a single row per CDR3 protein. Counted here are 550,000 to 650,000 distinct CDR3 sequences, around 31% occurring once; the ten biggest clones make up less than 20%. Sequenced sample: blood. The receptors here all came from a woman of 80 years or more in good health.

The rearrangement joins TRBV9 to TRBJ2-3; D is undetermined. The CDR3 has 12 residues. Germline V gene sequence: CDR1 SGDLS, CDR2 YYNGEE. V gave up 3 bases and J gave up 5 bases, with 7 bases separating them. CDR3 coding DNA: TGTGCCAGCAGCGCAACATTAGATACGCAGTATTTT. Residues: CASSATLDTQYF.

This clonotype appeared a few times. A much more abundant neighbour one base away suggests this may be a read error. The genes are TRBV6-2 or TRBV6-3 and TRBJ1-2; TRBD1 aligns across 7 bases. Germline V gene data show CDR1 as MNHEY and CDR2 as SVGEGT. The CDR3 runs to 14 residues. V dropped 6 bases and J dropped 5; count of bases not matched to a gene: 9. This CDR3 is CASRYRGLHYGYTF. CDR3 nucleotide sequence: TGTGCCAGCAGGTACAGGGGCCTCCATTATGGCTACACCTTC.

The V gene is TRBV2, the J gene TRBJ1-5; D gene unclear. Germline V gene sequence: CDR1 SNHLY, CDR2 FYNNEI. Trimming cost V 4 bases and J 1 base, with 8 bases left between them. This CDR3 region has 14 residues. Written as DNA, the CDR3 is TGTGCCAGCAGTGCTCGGCAGAGCAATCAGCCCCAGCATTTT. Translated, it gives CASSARQSNQPQHF.

This clonotype occurred once. The rearrangement joins TRBV20-1 to TRBJ2-7; 13 nucleotides line up with TRBD2. The J call could be wrong; TRBJ2-5 is a better fit for the DNA end. Germline loops: CDR1 DFQATT, CDR2 SNEGSKA (reference sequence). This CDR3 spans 14 amino acids. The CDR3 nucleotides read TGCAGTGCCCCGACTAGCGGGAGGCGAGAGACCCAGTACTTC. Encoded protein: CSAPTSGRRETQYF.

As to this clonotype: Sequence at one end of the junction differs from germline and may be a read error. This chain links TRBV7-7 with TRBJ2-5, with D tentatively TRBD2 (6 bases). Germline CDR1 and CDR2: SSHAT and FNYEAQ (reference sequence). There are 15 residues in the CDR3. This chain's CDR3 is CASSLARTGEETQYF. The CDR3 DNA follows: TGTGCTAGCAGCTTAGCCAGGACGGGAGAAGAGACCCAGTACTTC.